The T cell receptor beta chain described here comes from a study of cytomegalovirus exposure and HLA in healthy donors. Whole-study findings and limits: Across donors, presence/absence analyses took sequencing depth to be roughly uniform. Because they were indistinguishable, some V segments, including TRBV6-2 and TRBV6-3, were excluded.

PCR employed 60 Vbeta and 13 Jbeta primers. TCRdb's copy holds only in-frame clones and misses some; the assay was immunoSEQ multiplex PCR. The data contain 200,000 or so clones, around 86% of them singletons. Regarding this clone: Its antigen remains unknown.

Germline V lookup: CDR1 SNHLY, CDR2 FYNNEI. The CDR3 spans 15 residues. V lost 2 bases and J lost 0, with 11 bases in between. The sample comprised PBMCs. The clonotype comes from a woman younger than 35 in good health and CMV-seronegative. V and J are TRBV2 and TRBJ2-7; D gene ambiguous. For the CDR3, the DNA is TGTGCCAGCAGTGAACCAGCGACCAACTCCTACGAGCAGTACTTC. It codes for CASSEPATNSYEQYF.